This is a list of T cell receptor beta chains from one sample in a study of blood T cell repertoires in COVID-19. Clones were sequenced by immunoSEQ multiplex PCR, and TCRdb holds only the in-frame ones, with some missing. The sample contains 270,000 or so clones, more than 70% of which appear only once. Sequenced material: peripheral blood. All receptors come from a woman aged 18-29 years with acute or convalescent COVID-19. Both conserved end residues are part of each CDR3.

v_gene	j_gene	CDR3aa
TRBV3-1/TRBV3-2	TRBJ2-7	CASSPGSGTASYEQYF
TRBV7-2	TRBJ2-5	CASSLQAAQETQYF
TRBV30	TRBJ2-7	CAWSIYQPGSYEQYF
TRBV12-5	TRBJ1-6	CASGSIRGATRSSPLHF
TRBV27	TRBJ2-7	CASSLGPTYEQYF
TRBV7-8	TRBJ2-7	CASSLSFAYEQYF
TRBV7-2	TRBJ1-3	CASSLGTGPGNTIYF
TRBV10-3	TRBJ2-3	CAIWSGADTQYF
TRBV28	TRBJ2-5	CASSQPGQGIGTQYF
TRBV28	TRBJ1-2	CASSPTGDPGGYTF
TRBV9	TRBJ2-5	CASSVAAYGGTSGHEETQYF
TRBV4-3	TRBJ1-6	CASSQDPRQGNSPLHF
TRBV11-1	TRBJ2-1	CASSSRASYNEQFF
TRBV27	TRBJ2-5	CASTQSGTSGRGETQYF
TRBV7-8	TRBJ2-5	CASSTQSRDSLETQYF
TRBV2	TRBJ2-1	CASGLAGVLEQFF
TRBV6-5	TRBJ2-7	CASSYTGVPYEQYF
TRBV18	TRBJ1-1	CASSPPDSGPEAFF
TRBV10-1	TRBJ2-7	CASSTSGRAGEQYF
TRBV6-2/TRBV6-3	TRBJ2-7	CASSYSGGRAPYEQYF
TRBV12-3/TRBV12-4	TRBJ2-3	CASSFLSTDTQYF
TRBV5-4	TRBJ2-7	CASSQERDTYYEQYF
TRBV6-1	TRBJ1-3	CASSEPGSGNTIYF
TRBV5-8	TRBJ2-3	CASSPGTSGTDTQYF
TRBV5-8	TRBJ2-2	CASSFQNTGELFF
TRBV20-1	TRBJ1-4	CRAWGDEKLFF
TRBV30	TRBJ1-5	CAWSDGQPYSNQPQHF
TRBV5-6	TRBJ1-3	CASSLGQNSGNTIYF
TRBV2	TRBJ2-7	CASSERDRALLEQYF
TRBV28	TRBJ1-1	CASSSYADRGNTEAFF
TRBV7-2	TRBJ2-5	CASSRGGAGETQYF
TRBV18	TRBJ2-1	CASSPSGTAFSYNEQFF